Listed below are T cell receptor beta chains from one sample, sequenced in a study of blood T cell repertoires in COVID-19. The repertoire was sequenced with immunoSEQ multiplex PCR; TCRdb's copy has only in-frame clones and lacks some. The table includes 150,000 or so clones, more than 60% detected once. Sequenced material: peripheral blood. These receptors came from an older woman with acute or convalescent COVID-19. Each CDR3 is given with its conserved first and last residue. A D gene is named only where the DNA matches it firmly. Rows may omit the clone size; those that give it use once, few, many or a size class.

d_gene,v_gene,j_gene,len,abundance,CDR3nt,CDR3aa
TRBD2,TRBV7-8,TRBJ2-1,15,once,TGTGCCAGCAGCCGAGCTAGCGGGGGGGCCAATGAGCAGTTCTTC,CASSRASGGANEQFF
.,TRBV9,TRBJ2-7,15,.,TGTGCCAGCAGCGTAGACTATCGATTGTCCTACGAGCAGTACTTC,CASSVDYRLSYEQYF
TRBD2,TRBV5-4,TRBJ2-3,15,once,TGTGCCAGCAGCTTGGACGGGACTAGAACAGATACGCAGTATTTT,CASSLDGTRTDTQYF
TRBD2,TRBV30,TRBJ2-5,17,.,TGTGCCTGGAGTTCGCCGGGGACTAGCGGGGTCCAAGAGACCCAGTACTTC,CAWSSPGTSGVQETQYF
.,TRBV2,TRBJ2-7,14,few,TGTGCCACAAGAGGGGACAACGCGGGTTACGAGCAGTACTTC,CATRGDNAGYEQYF
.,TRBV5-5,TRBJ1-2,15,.,TGTGCCAGCAGCTCCCTTGACAGGACCTCTATCGGCTACACCTTC,CASSSLDRTSIGYTF
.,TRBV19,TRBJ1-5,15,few,TGTGCCAGTAGTATATCGGGGAACAGCAATCAGCCCCAGCATTTT,CASSISGNSNQPQHF
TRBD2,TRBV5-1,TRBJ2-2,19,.,TGCGCCAGCAGCGTCGACTCCGGGACTAGCGGGATTAACACCGGGGAGCTGTTTTTT,CASSVDSGTSGINTGELFF
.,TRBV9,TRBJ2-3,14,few,TGTGCCAGCAGCGTAGGGACAGTCACAGATACGCAGTATTTT,CASSVGTVTDTQYF
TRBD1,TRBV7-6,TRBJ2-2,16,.,TGTGCCAGCAGCCGGGACAGGGATGGGAACACCGGGGAGCTGTTTTTT,CASSRDRDGNTGELFF
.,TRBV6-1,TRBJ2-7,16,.,TGTGCCAGCAGTGATTCCTCAGGGGCGGCCACCCACGAGCAGTACTTC,CASSDSSGAATHEQYF
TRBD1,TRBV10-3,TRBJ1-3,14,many,TGTGCCATCAGTTATGGACAGGCCCGAAACACCATATATTTT,CAISYGQARNTIYF
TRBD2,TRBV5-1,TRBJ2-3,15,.,TGCGCCAGCAGCCGACTAGCGGGAGAGAGAGATACGCAGTATTTT,CASSRLAGERDTQYF
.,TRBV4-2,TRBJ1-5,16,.,TGTGCCAGCAGCCAAGGCGGCAGGGGAGGCAATCAGCCCCAGCATTTT,CASSQGGRGGNQPQHF
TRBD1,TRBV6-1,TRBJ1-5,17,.,TGTGCCAGCAGTGAACAGGGGGGGACAGGGGGCAATCAGCCCCAGCATTTT,CASSEQGGTGGNQPQHF
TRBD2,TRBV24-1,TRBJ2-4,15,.,TGTGCCACCAGTGACTCGGGACTAGCGGAAAACATTCAGTACTTC,CATSDSGLAENIQYF
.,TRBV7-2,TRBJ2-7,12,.,TGTGCCAGCAGCCAAGGAGCTTACGAGCAGTACTTC,CASSQGAYEQYF
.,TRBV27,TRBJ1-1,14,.,TGTGCCAGCAGTTTCCGAGGTACAAACACTGAAGCTTTCTTT,CASSFRGTNTEAFF
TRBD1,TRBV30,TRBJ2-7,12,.,TGTGCCTGTAACAGGGGGTCCTACGAGCAGTACTTC,CACNRGSYEQYF
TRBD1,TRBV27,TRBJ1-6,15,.,TGTGCCAGCAGCTTCGGCGGGACAGCCAATTCACCCCTCCACTTT,CASSFGGTANSPLHF
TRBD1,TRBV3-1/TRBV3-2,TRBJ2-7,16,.,TGTGCCAGCAGCCAAATGGGACAGGGGGGGACCTACGAGCAGTACTTC,CASSQMGQGGTYEQYF
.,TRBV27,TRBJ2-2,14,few,TGTGCCAGCATGCGGCTGGGGAACACCGGGGAGCTGTTTTTT,CASMRLGNTGELFF
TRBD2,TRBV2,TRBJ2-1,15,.,TGTGCCAGCAGTGAACGTAGCGGGAGCAACAATGAGCAGTTCTTC,CASSERSGSNNEQFF
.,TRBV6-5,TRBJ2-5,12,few,TGTGCCAGCAGCCTCCAGGGGGAGACCCAGTACTTC,CASSLQGETQYF
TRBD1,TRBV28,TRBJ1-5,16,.,TGTGCCAGCGGGTCCCTGGGCAGGGGGCTTGGGCAGCCCCAGCATTTT,CASGSLGRGLGQPQHF
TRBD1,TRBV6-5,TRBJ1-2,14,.,TGTGCCACAAAGGGGGACGGGACAGGCTATGGCTACACCTTC,CATKGDGTGYGYTF
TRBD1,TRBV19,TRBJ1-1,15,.,TGTGCCAGTAGTGACAGACAGGGGAAGAACACTGAAGCTTTCTTT,CASSDRQGKNTEAFF
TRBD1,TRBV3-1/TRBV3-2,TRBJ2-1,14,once,TGTGCCAGCGCGCACCGGACAGGGAACAATGAGCAGTTCTTC,CASAHRTGNNEQFF
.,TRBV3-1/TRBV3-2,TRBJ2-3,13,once,TGTGCCAGCAGCCCCCCCTCCACAGATACGCAGTATTTT,CASSPPSTDTQYF
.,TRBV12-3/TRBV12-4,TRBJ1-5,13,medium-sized,TGTGCCAGCAGTTTAATGGGGGGTCAGCCCCAGCATTTT,CASSLMGGQPQHF
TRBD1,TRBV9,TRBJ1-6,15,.,TGTGCCAGCAGCGTATCGGGACAGGGTTTCATCGATCTCCACTTT,CASSVSGQGFIDLHF
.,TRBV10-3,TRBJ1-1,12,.,TGTGCCAGTAGTCTTTTGAACACTGAAGCTTTCTTT,CASSLLNTEAFF
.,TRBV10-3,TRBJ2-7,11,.,TGTGCCATCAGTCCTTCCTACGAGCAGTACTTC,CAISPSYEQYF
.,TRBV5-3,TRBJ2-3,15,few,TGTGCCAGAAGCACCGGGAGCCTTAGCACAGATACGCAGTATTTT,CARSTGSLSTDTQYF
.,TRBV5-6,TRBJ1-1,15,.,TGTGCCAGCAGCTTGGCCCAGGACCAGAGGGCTGAAGCTTTCTTT,CASSLAQDQRAEAFF
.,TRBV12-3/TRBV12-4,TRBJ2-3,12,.,TGTGCCAGCGGGCACATCACAGATACGCAGTATTTT,CASGHITDTQYF
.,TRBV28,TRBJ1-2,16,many,TGTGCCAGCAGTTTAAACCTACAGGCTCTAGGCTATGGCTACACCTTC,CASSLNLQALGYGYTF
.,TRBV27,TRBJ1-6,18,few,TGTGCCAGCAGTTTATTTCATCCAGGAAGCTCCTATAATTCACCCCTCCACTTT,CASSLFHPGSSYNSPLHF
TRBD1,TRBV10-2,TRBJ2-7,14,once,TGCGCCAGCTACTCCGGGACAGCTTCCTACGAGCAGTACTTC,CASYSGTASYEQYF
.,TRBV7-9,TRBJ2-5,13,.,TGTGCCAGCAGCTTGCGGGTATCGGAGACCCAGTACTTC,CASSLRVSETQYF
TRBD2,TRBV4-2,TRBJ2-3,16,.,TGTGCCAGCAGCCAAGGGGGAACGGGAGGGACGGATACGCAGTATTTT,CASSQGGTGGTDTQYF
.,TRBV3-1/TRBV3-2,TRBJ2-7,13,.,TGTGCCAGCAGCCAAGACCCTAACTACGAGCAGTACTTC,CASSQDPNYEQYF
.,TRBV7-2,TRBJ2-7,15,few,TGTGCCAGCAGCCCCCATTCGACAGGCCGGACCGAGCAGTACTTC,CASSPHSTGRTEQYF